This TCR beta chain comes out of a study of blood T cell repertoires in COVID-19. Study summary: Italy, Spain and the United States were the sources of the convalescent and acute COVID-19 samples. PBMCs, B-cell-depleted T cells, or T cells were the source of the cDNA or gDNA that made up the material.

The CDR3 is 15 residues long. CDR1 and CDR2 (germline): KGHSH, LQKENI. V gave up 3 bases and J gave up 3 bases; unmatched junction bases: 6. Profiled with immunoSEQ multiplex PCR; TCRdb holds only in-frame clones, not every one. This sample has around 50,000 clones, with 86% found just once. Sequences were obtained from peripheral blood. This clonotype originated in an elderly woman with acute or convalescent COVID-19. The rearrangement uses TRBV18 and TRBJ1-1; 8 bases fit TRBD1. The CDR3 coding sequence is TGTGCCAGCTCACCCCGGACAGGGTTGTACACTGAAGCTTTCTTT. Residues: CASSPRTGLYTEAFF.